The present T cell receptor (beta chain) was sequenced within a study of beta chain features in type 1 diabetes. The overall study: In age, gender and cell yields, patients were similar to healthy donors.

Study results and caveats: The question left open here concerned HLA type influencing TCRB rearrangement.

Germline values: CDR1 GTSNPN, CDR2 SVGIG (reference sequence). The CDR3 is made up of 13 amino acids. Trimming removed 0 bases at V and 4 bases at J, with 7 bases between. Turning to this clone: Antigen unknown. The same CDR3 also results from other DNA sequences found in this sample.

Expressed TCRB transcripts were sequenced because the entire RNA isolate underwent reverse transcription. Profiled with immunoSEQ multiplex PCR; TCRdb holds only in-frame clones, not every one. This sample has hundreds of thousands of clones, with 30% found just once. Sequenced material: naive CD4+ T cells from blood. The sequence was obtained from a young man in good health. The V gene is TRBV30, the J gene TRBJ1-5; D remains ambiguous. CDR3 residues: CAWSVGGNQPQHF. CDR3 in DNA: TGTGCCTGGAGTGTAGGAGGGAATCAGCCCCAGCATTTT. The variable domain in full, completed from reference TRBV30 and TRBJ1-5, reads SQTIHQWPATLVQPVGSPLSLECTVEGTSNPNLYWYRQAAGRGLQLLFYSVGIGQISSEVPQNLSASRPQDRQFILSSKKLLLSDSGFYLCAWSVGGNQPQHFGDGTRLSIL.